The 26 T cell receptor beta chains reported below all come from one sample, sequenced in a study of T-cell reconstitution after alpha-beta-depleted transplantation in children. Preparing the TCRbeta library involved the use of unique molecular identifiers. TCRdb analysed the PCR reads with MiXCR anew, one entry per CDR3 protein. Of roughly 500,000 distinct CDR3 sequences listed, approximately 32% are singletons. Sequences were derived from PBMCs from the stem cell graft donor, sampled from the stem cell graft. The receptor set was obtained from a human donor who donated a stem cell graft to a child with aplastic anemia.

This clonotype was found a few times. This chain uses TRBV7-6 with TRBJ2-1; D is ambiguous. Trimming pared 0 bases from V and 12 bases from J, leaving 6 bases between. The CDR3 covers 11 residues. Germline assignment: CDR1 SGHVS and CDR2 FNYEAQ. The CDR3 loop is CASSLAGPQFF. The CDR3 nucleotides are TGTGCCAGCAGCTTAGCCGGGCCGCAGTTCTTC.

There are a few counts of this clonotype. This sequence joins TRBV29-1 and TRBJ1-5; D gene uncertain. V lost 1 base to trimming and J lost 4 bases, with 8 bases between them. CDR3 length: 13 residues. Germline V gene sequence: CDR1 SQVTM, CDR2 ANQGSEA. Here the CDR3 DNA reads TGCAGCGTTGAAGTGGCAGCTAATCAGCCCCAGCATTTT. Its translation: CSVEVAANQPQHF.

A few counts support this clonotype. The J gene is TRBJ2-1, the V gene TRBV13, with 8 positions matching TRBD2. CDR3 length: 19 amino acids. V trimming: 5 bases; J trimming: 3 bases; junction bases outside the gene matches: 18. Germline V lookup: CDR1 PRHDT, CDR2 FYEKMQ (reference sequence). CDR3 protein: CASSLLAGTPSYVYNEQFF. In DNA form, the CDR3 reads TGTGCCAGCAGCCTATTAGCGGGAACCCCCTCGTATGTCTACAATGAGCAGTTCTTC.

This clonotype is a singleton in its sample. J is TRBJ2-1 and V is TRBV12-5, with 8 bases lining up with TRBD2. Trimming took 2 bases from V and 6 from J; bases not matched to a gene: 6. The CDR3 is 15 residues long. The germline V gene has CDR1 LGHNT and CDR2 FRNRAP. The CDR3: CASGLFPTSVNEQFF. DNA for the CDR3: TGTGCTAGTGGTTTGTTTCCGACTAGCGTCAATGAGCAGTTCTTC.

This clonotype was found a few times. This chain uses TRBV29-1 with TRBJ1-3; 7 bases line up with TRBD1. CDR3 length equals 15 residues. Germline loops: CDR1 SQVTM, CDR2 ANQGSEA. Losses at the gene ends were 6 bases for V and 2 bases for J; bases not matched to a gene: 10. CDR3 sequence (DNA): TGCAGCGTCCTCGTGCAGGGGGTGACTGGAAACACCATATATTTT. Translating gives CSVLVQGVTGNTIYF.

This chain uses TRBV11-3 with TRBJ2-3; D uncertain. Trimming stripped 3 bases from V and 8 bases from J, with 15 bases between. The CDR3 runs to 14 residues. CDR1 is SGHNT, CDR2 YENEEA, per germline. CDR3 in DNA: TGTGCCAGCAGCTTCCAACCGACCGGCGGTACGCAGTATTTT. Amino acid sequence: CASSFQPTGGTQYF. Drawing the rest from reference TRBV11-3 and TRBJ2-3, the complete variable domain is EAGVVQSPRYKIIEKKQPVAFWCNPISGHNTLYWYLQNLGQGPELLIRYENEEAVDDSQLPKDRFSAERLKGVDSTLKIQPAELGDSAVYLCASSFQPTGGTQYFGPGTRLTVL.

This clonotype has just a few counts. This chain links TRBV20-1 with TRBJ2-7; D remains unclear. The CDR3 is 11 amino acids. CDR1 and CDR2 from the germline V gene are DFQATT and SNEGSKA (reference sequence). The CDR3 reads CSPRQELGQYF. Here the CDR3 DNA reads TGCAGCCCACGCCAGGAGTTGGGCCAGTACTTC.

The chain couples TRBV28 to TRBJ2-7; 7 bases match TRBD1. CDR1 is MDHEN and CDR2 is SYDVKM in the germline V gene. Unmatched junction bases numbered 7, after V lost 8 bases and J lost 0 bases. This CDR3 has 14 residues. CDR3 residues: CASGSGTASYEQYV. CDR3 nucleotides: TGTGCCAGCGGGTCCGGGACAGCCTCCTACGAGCAGTACGTC.

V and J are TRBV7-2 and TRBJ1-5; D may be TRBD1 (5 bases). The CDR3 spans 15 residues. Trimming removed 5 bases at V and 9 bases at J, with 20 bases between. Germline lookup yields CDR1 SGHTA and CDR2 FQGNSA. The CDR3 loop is CASSPHPSGTGPQHF. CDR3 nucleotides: TGTGCCAGCAGCCCACACCCCTCGGGGACCGGGCCCCAGCATTTT.

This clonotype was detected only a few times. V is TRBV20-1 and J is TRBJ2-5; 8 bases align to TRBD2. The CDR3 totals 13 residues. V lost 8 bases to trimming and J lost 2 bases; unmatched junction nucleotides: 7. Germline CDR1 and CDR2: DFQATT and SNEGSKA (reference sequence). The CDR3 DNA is TGCAGTCCAAGCGGGAGTCCTCAAGAGACCCAGTACTTC. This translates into CSPSGSPQETQYF.

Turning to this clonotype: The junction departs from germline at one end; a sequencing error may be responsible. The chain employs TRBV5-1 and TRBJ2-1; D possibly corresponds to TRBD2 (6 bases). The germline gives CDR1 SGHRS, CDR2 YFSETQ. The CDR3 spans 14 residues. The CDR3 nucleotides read TGCGCCAGCAGCTGGCGGGACTCCTACGATGAGCAGTTCTTC. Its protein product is CASSWRDSYDEQFF.

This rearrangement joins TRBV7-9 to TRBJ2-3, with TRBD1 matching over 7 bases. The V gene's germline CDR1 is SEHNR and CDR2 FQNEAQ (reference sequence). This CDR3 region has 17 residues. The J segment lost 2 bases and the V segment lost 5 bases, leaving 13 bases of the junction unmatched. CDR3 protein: CASSRSGQASDTDTQYF. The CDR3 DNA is TGTGCCAGCAGCCGATCCGGACAGGCCTCTGACACAGATACGCAGTATTTT.

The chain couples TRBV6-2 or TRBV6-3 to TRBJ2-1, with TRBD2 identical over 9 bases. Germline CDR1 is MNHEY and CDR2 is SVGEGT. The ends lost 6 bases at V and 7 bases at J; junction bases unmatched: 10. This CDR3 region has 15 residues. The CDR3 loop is CASRTGGRARNEQFF. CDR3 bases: TGTGCCAGCAGGACCGGCGGGAGGGCCCGGAATGAGCAGTTCTTC.

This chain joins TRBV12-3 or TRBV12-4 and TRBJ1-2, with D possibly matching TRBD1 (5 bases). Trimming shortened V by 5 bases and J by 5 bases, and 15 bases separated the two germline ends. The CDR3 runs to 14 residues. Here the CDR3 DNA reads TGTGCCAGCAGTCCGCGGACACCTCCTTATGGCTACACCTTC. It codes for CASSPRTPPYGYTF.

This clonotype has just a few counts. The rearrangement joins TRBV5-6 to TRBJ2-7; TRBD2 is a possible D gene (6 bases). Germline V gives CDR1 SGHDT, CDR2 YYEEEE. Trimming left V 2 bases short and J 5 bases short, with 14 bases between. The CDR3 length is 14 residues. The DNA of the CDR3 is TGTGCCAGCAGCTTTCGGTGGAGGGGCGACGAGCAGTACTTC. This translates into CASSFRWRGDEQYF. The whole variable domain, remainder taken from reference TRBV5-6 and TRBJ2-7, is DAGVTQSPTHLIKTRGQQVTLRCSPKSGHDTVSWYQQALGQGPQFIFQYYEEEERQRGNFPDRFSGHQFPNYSSELNVNALLLGDSALYLCASSFRWRGDEQYFGPGTRLTVT.

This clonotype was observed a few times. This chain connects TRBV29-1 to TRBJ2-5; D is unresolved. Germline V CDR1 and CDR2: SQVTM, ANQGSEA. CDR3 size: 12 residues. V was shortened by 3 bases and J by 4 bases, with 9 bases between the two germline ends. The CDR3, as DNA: TGCAGCGTTGATTCCTCGGTAGAGACCCAGTACTTC. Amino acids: CSVDSSVETQYF.

For the CDR3, the DNA is TGCAGTGCTACCCTATCGGGTACGCAGTATTTT. This gives the protein CSATLSGTQYF. This chain uses TRBV20-1 with TRBJ2-3; D unclear. The CDR3 contains 11 residues. Germline CDR1 reads DFQATT; CDR2 reads SNEGSKA (reference sequence). The V end lost 4 bases, the J end lost 8 bases, and 10 bases lay between the germline ends.

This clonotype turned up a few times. CDR3 region: CASSADRPNQPQHF. The CDR3 DNA sequence: TGTGCCAGCAGTGCTGACAGACCTAATCAGCCCCAGCATTTT. The rearrangement uses TRBV12-3 or TRBV12-4 and TRBJ1-5, with D perhaps matching TRBD1 (5 bases). The V end was cut by 5 bases, the J end by 4 bases, with 12 bases between. CDR3 length equals 14 residues.

For the CDR3, the DNA is TGTGCCAGCCGACGGAGCTCTGGGGCCAACGTCCTGACTTTC. Its protein is CASRRSSGANVLTF. This chain joins TRBV24-1 and TRBJ2-6; D is ambiguous. The CDR3 has 14 residues. Germline-derived CDR1 and CDR2 are KGHDR and SFDVKD. Trimming cost V 11 bases and J 0 bases, with 10 bases left between them.

The CDR3 region has the DNA TGCGCCAGCAGCCAAGATGTCAGGGCCTGGGAAAAACTGTTTTTT. It codes for CASSQDVRAWEKLFF. The chain couples TRBV4-3 to TRBJ1-4; a possible D gene is TRBD1 (5 bases). With 0 bases removed from V and 8 bases from J, the gap between germline ends came to 13 bases. Per the germline V gene, CDR1 is LGHNA and CDR2 is YSLEER. The CDR3 has 15 amino acids.

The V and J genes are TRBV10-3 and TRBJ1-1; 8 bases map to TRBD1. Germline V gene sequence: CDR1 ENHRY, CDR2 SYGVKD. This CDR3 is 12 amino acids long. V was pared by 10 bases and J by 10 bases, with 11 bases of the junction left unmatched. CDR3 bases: TGTGCCAGCCGGGACAGGTCTCTTTTAGCTTTCTTT. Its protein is CASRDRSLLAFF.

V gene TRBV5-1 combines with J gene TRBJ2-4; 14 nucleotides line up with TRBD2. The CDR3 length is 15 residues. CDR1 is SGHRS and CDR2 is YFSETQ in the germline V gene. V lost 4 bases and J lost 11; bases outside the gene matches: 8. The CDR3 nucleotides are TGCGCCAGCAGCGTGACTAGCGGGAGGGATAATCTTCAGTACTTC. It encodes CASSVTSGRDNLQYF. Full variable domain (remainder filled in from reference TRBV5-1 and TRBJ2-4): KAGVTQTPRYLIKTRGQQVTLSCSPISGHRSVSWYQQTPGQGLQFLFEYFSETQRNKGNFPGRFSGRQFSNSRSEMNVSTLELGDSALYLCASSVTSGRDNLQYFGAGTRLSVL.

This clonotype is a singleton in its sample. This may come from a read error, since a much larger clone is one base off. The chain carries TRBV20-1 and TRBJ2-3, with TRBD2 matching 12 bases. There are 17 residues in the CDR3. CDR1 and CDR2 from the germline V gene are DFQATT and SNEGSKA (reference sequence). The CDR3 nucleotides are TGCTGTGCTAGCTTCCGACTAGCGGGAGTCTTCACAGATACGCAGTATTTT. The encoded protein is CCASFRLAGVFTDTQYF.

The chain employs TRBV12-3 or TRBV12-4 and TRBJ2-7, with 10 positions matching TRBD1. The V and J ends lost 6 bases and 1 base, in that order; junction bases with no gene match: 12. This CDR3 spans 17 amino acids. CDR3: CASRWDRGVIISYEQYV. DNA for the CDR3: TGTGCCAGCAGGTGGGACAGGGGAGTAATCATATCCTACGAGCAGTACGTC.

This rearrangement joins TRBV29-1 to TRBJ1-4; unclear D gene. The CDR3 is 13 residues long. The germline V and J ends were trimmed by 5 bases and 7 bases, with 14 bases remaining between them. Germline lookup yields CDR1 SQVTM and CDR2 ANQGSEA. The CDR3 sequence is CSVNTAAGEKLFF. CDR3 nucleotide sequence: TGCAGCGTTAACACTGCGGCGGGTGAAAAACTGTTTTTT.

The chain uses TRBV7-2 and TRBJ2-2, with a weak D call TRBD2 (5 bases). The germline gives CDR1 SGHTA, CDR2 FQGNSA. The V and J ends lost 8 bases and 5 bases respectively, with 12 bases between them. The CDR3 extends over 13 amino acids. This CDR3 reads CASYSRRTGELFF. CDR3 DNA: TGTGCCAGCTATAGCAGGAGGACCGGGGAGCTGTTTTTT.